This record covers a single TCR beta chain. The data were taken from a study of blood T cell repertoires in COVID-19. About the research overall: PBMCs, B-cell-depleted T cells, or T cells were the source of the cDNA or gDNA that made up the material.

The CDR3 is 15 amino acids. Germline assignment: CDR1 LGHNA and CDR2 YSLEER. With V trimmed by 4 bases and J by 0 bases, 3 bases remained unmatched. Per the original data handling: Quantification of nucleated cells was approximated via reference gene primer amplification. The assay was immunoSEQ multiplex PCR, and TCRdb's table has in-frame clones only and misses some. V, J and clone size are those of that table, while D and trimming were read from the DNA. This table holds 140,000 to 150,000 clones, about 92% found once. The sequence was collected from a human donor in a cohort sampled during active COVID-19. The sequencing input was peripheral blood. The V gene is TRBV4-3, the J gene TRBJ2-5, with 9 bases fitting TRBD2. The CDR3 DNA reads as TGCGCCAGCAGCCGGGTAGCGGGGGACCAAGAGACCCAGTACTTC. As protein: CASSRVAGDQETQYF.